A selection of T cell receptor beta chains follows, all from one sample in a study of shared clonotypes between healthy human individuals. Sequencing used immunoSEQ multiplex PCR; TCRdb keeps in-frame clones, though not all of them. The table has over a million clones, roughly 80% seen once. Sequences were obtained from memory CD4+ T cells sorted from blood. The source of these receptors is a young man in good health. Each CDR3 is given with its conserved first and last residue. The D gene is left open where the match is weak. The listing skips clone size in some rows; elsewhere it reads once, few, many or a size class.

TRBD2	TRBV25-1	.	TRBJ2-1	TGTGCCAGCATGACTCTGAGCGGGGGTCCTGAGCAGTTCTTC	CASMTLSGGPEQFF
.	TRBV4-2	.	TRBJ2-1	TGTGCCAGCAGCCTAGCGGTGAGCTCCTACAATGAGCAGTTCTTC	CASSLAVSSYNEQFF
.	TRBV28	.	TRBJ2-3	TGTGCCAGCAGTTTACCCGGGACGTGGGCGCAGTATTTT	CASSLPGTWAQYF
.	TRBV2	.	TRBJ2-7	TGTGCCAGCAGTGAGCAGACGCAGACTGGTGCCTTC	CASSEQTQTGAF
TRBD2	TRBV2	.	TRBJ2-3	TGTGCCAGCAGGACTAGCGGGACAGATACGCAGTATTTT	CASRTSGTDTQYF
.	TRBV18	.	TRBJ2-7	TGTGCCAGCTCGGGAACGGGGGCGTCATCGTCCGAGCAGTACTTC	CASSGTGASSSEQYF
.	TRBV29-1	.	TRBJ2-1	TGCAGCTTCCCGAGGGCCTTAGGGAATGAGCAGTTCTTC	CSFPRALGNEQFF
.	TRBV20-1	few	TRBJ1-1	TGCAGTGCTAGAGCCGGGGTTGAAGCTTTCTTT	CSARAGVEAFF
.	TRBV6-6	.	TRBJ1-1	TGTGCCAGCAGTGGAGGTGGAAACGCTGAAGCTTTCTTT	CASSGGGNAEAFF
TRBD1	TRBV18	.	TRBJ1-6	TGTGCCAGCTCGTCCTCCCGGGACAGGGCAAATTCACCCCTCCACTTT	CASSSSRDRANSPLHF
TRBD2	TRBV27	.	TRBJ2-1	TGTGCCAGCAGTTCTCCCCGGGACACTATTTCGGCGGGGGGAGTCTACAATGAGCAGTTCTTC	CASSSPRDTISAGGVYNEQFF
.	TRBV6-5	.	TRBJ2-1	TGTGCCAGCAGGGCGAAGAGGGGGGGCAATAATGAGCAGTTCTTC	CASRAKRGGNNEQFF
.	TRBV2	few	TRBJ1-1	TGTGCCAGCAGTGGTGGGGGGCAGCGTGACGCTTTCTTT	CASSGGGQRDAFF
.	TRBV7-9	.	TRBJ2-3	TGTGCCAGCAGCTTAGAGGGGGGCGGAGATACGCAGTATTTT	CASSLEGGGDTQYF
TRBD1	TRBV5-8	.	TRBJ1-6	TGTGCCCTCGGCCAGACAGGGAACTATTCACCCCTCCACTTT	CALGQTGNYSPLHF
.	TRBV28	once	TRBJ1-5	TGTGCCAGCAGTTTATTTGGGGGCGCGGGGCCCCAGCATTTT	CASSLFGGAGPQHF
.	TRBV7-8	.	TRBJ2-5	TGTGCCAGCAGCTTAGCCGGGGGTTCAGGGTTGGAGACCCAGTACTTC	CASSLAGGSGLETQYF
.	TRBV5-4	.	TRBJ2-3	TGTGCCAGCAGGACGGGGGGCACAGATACGCAGTATTTT	CASRTGGTDTQYF
.	TRBV2	.	TRBJ1-2	TGTGCCAGCGGGGGGCAGGCCGACTATGGCTACACCTTC	CASGGQADYGYTF
.	TRBV7-9	.	TRBJ2-1	TGTGCCAGCAGCCATGACAGTCGATCCTACAATGAGCAGTTCTTC	CASSHDSRSYNEQFF
TRBD1	TRBV28	once	TRBJ1-2	TGTGCCAGCAGTTTCTTGACAGGGGGGGACTATGGCTACACCTTC	CASSFLTGGDYGYTF
TRBD2	TRBV7-7	many	TRBJ2-1	TGTGCTAGCAGCTCCGGAGCGGGGGGTACAGCAGGGGAGCAGTTCTTC	CASSSGAGGTAGEQFF
.	TRBV11-2	.	TRBJ1-5	TGTGCCAGCAGCTTAGTAGGGTCGGATCAGCCCCAGCATTTT	CASSLVGSDQPQHF
.	TRBV6-1	.	TRBJ2-7	TGTGCCAGCAGTGTAATAAGCTACGAGCAGTACTTC	CASSVISYEQYF
.	TRBV7-3	.	TRBJ2-1	TGTGCCAGCAGCTTACTGGGGGCCTCCTACAATGAGCAGTTCTTC	CASSLLGASYNEQFF
.	TRBV12-5	many	TRBJ1-6	TGTGCTAGTGGTTTGGTAGGGTTGGGTAGTTCACCCCTCCACTTT	CASGLVGLGSSPLHF
TRBD1	TRBV7-9	.	TRBJ2-5	TGTGCCAGCAGCTCGGGACAGGGAAGGGTAGAGACCCAGTACTTC	CASSSGQGRVETQYF
.	TRBV2	.	TRBJ1-2	TGTGCCAGCAGTGGCACGGGCTCTATCTATGGCTACACCTTC	CASSGTGSIYGYTF
.	TRBV28	.	TRBJ2-5	TGTGCCGGTCGCAACCTCGTCGAAGAGACCCAGTACTTC	CAGRNLVEETQYF
.	TRBV6-1	few	TRBJ1-5	TGTGCCAGCAGTGAAAACCTACCTGGACTGTTACAGCATTTT	CASSENLPGLLQHF
.	TRBV6-5	.	TRBJ1-6	TGTGCCAGCAGTTACTCACACAGCTCACCCCTCCACTTT	CASSYSHSSPLHF
.	TRBV5-1	.	TRBJ2-4	TGCGCCAGCAGCTTGGGGGGCAGCGGCCTGGCAAACATTCAGTACTTC	CASSLGGSGLANIQYF